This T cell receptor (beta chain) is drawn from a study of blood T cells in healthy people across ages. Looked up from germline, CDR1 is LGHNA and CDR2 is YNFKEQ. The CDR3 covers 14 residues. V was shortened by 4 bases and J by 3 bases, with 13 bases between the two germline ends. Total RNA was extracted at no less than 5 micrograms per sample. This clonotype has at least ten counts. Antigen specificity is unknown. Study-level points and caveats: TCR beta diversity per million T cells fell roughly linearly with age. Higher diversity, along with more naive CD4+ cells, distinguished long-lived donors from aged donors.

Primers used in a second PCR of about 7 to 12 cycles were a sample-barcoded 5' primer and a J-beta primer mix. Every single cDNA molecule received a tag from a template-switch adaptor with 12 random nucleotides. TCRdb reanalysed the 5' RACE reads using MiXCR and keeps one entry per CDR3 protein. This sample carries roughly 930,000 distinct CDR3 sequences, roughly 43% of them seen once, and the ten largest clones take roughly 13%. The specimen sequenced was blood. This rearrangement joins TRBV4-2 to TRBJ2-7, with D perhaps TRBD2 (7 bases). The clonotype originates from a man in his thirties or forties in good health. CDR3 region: CASSLPGGDYEQYF. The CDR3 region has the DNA TGTGCCAGCAGCCTACCGGGGGGCGACTACGAGCAGTACTTC.